The table lists the clone carrying this T cell receptor beta chain with a count of one. This record belongs to a study of blood T cell repertoires in COVID-19. Whole-study context: COVID-19 samples from acute and convalescent phases originated in the United States, Italy and Spain.

Participants' own reports of clinical history determined their cohort assignment. In the original workflow: By means of reference gene primer amplification, nucleated cell counts were estimated. Libraries were prepared by immunoSEQ multiplex PCR; TCRdb keeps only in-frame clonotypes and omits some of them. V and J calls and clone size are those listed in that table; D and trimming were worked out from the DNA. This sample has approximately 300,000 clones, with about 85% found just once. This CDR3 has 13 residues. V was trimmed by 5 bases and J by 2 bases, leaving 6 bases between them. CDR1 is MNHEY and CDR2 is SVGEGT in the germline V gene.

This sequence was found in a young woman who had been exposed to COVID-19. Sequences were obtained from PBMCs or T cells enriched from blood (not recorded which). The chain couples TRBV6-2 or TRBV6-3 to TRBJ2-2; a possible D gene is TRBD2 (5 bases). CDR3 in DNA: TGTGCCAGCAGTAGCGGAAACACCGGGGAGCTGTTTTTT. It codes for CASSSGNTGELFF.